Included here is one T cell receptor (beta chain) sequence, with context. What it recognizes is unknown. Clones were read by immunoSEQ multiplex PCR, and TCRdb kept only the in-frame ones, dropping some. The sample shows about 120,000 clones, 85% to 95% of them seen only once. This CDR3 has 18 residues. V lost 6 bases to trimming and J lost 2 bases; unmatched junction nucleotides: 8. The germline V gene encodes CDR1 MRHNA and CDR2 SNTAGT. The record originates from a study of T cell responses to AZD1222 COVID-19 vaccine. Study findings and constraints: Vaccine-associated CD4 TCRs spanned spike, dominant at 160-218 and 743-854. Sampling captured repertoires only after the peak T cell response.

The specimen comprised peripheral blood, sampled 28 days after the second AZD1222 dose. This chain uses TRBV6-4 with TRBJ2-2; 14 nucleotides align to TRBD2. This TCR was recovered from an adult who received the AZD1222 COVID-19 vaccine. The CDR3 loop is CASRRLAGGVVNTGELFF. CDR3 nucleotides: TGTGCCAGCAGACGACTAGCGGGAGGGGTAGTAAACACCGGGGAGCTGTTTTTT.